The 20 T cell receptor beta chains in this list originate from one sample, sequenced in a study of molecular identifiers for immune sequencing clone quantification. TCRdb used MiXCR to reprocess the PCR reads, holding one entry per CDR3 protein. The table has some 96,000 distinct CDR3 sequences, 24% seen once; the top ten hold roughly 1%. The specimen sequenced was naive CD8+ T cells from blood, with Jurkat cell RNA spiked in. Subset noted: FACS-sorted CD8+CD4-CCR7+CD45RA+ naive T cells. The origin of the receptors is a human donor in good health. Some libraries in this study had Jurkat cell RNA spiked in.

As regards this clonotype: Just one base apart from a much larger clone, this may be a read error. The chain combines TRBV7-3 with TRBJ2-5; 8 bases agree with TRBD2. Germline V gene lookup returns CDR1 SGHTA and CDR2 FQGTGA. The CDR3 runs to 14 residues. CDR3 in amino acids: CASSHSGNQEPQYF. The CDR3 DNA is TGTGCCAGCAGCCATAGCGGGAACCAAGAGCCCCAGTACTTC. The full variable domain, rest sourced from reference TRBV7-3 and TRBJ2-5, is GAGVSQTPSNKVTEKGKYVELRCDPISGHTALYWYRQSLGQGPEFLIYFQGTGAADDSGLPNDRFFAVRPEGSVSTLKIQRTERGDSAVYLCASSHSGNQEPQYFGPGTRLLVL.

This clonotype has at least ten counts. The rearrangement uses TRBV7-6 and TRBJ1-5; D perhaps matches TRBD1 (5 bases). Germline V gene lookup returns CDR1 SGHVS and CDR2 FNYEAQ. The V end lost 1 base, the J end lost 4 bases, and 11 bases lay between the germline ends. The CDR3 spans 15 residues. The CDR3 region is CASSLGRGLNQPQHF. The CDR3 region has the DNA TGTGCCAGCAGCTTAGGACGGGGACTTAATCAGCCCCAGCATTTT. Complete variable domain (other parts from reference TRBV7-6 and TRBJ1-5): GAGVSQSPRYKVTKRGQDVALRCDPISGHVSLYWYRQALGQGPEFLTYFNYEAQQDKSGLPNDRFSAERPEGSISTLTIQRTEQRDSAMYRCASSLGRGLNQPQHFGDGTRLSIL.

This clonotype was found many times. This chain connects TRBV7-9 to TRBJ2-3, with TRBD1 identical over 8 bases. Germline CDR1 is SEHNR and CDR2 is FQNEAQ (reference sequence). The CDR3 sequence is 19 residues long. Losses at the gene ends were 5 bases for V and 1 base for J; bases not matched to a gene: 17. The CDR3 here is CASSPPPGQVTSGTDTQYF. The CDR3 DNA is TGTGCCAGCAGCCCACCTCCGGGACAGGTAACTTCTGGCACAGATACGCAGTATTTT.

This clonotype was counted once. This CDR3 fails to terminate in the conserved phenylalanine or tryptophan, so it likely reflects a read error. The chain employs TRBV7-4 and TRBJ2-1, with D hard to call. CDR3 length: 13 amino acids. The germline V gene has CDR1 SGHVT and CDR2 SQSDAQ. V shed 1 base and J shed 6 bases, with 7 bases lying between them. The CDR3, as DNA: TGTGCCAGCAGCTTAGATCGGTTCAATGAGCAGTTCTCC. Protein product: CASSLDRFNEQFS.

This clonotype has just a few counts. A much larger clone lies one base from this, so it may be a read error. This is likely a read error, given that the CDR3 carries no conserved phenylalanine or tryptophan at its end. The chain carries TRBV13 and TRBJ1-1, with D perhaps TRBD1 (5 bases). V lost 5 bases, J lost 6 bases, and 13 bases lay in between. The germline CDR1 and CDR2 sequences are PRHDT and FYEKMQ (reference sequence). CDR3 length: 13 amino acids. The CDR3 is CASSPGRGAEAFS. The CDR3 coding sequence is TGTGCCAGCAGCCCAGGACGGGGCGCTGAAGCTTTCTCT.

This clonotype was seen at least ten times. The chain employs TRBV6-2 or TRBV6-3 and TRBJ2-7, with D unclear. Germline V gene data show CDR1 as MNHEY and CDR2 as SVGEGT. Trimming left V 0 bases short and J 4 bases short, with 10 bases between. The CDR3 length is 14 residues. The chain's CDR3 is CASSYSATGYEQYF. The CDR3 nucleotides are TGTGCCAGCAGTTACTCGGCCACCGGTTACGAGCAGTACTTC.

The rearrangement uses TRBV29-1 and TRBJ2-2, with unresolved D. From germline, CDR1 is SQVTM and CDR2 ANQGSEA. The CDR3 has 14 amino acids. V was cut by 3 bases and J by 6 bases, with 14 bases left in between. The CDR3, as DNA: TGCAGCGTTGACATAGGACGGATGCCCGGGGAGCTGTTTTTT. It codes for CSVDIGRMPGELFF.

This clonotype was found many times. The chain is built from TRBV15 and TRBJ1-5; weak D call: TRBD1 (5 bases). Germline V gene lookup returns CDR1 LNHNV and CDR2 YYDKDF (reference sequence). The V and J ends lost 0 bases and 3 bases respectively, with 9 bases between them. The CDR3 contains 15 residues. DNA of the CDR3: TGTGCCACCAGCAGAGATCGAGGGGCCAATCAGCCCCAGCATTTT. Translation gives CATSRDRGANQPQHF. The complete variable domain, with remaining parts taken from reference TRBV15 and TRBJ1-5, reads DAMVIQNPRYQVTQFGKPVTLSCSQTLNHNVMYWYQQKSSQAPKLLFHYYDKDFNNEADTPDNFQSRRPNTSFCFLDIRSPGLGDTAMYLCATSRDRGANQPQHFGDGTRLSIL.

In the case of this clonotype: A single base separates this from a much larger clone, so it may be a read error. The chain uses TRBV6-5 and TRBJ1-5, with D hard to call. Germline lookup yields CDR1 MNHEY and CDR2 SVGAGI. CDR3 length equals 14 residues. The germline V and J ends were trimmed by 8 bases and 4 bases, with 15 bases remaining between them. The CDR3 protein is CASGSTVANQPQHF. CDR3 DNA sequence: TGTGCCAGCGGCAGCACGGTAGCAAATCAGCCCCAGCATTTT.

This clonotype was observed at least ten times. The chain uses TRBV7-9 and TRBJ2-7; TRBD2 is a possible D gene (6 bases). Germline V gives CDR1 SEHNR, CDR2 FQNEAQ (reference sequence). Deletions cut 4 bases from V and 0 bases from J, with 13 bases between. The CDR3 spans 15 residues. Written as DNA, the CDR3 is TGTGCCAGCAGCTGGGGGGAAGAAGCCTCCTACGAGCAGTACTTC. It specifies CASSWGEEASYEQYF.

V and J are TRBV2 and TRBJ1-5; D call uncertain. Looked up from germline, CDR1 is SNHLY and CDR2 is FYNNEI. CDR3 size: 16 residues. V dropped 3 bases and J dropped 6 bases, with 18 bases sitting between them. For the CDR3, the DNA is TGTGCCAGCAGTGAGAATCAGGTTGTTCTACGTCAGCCCCAGCATTTT. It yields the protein CASSENQVVLRQPQHF.

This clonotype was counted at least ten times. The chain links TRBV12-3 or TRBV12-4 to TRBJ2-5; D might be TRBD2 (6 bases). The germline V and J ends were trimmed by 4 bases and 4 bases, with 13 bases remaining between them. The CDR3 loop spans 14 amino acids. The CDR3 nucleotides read TGTGCCAGCAGTTCCTCTAGCGTTTCAGAGACCCAGTACTTC. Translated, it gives CASSSSSVSETQYF.

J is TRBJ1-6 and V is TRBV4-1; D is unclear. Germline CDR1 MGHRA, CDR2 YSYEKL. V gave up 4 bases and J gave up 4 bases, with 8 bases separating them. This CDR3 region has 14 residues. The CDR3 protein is CASSPPGYNSPLHF. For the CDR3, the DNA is TGCGCCAGCAGCCCCCCCGGGTATAATTCACCCCTCCACTTT.

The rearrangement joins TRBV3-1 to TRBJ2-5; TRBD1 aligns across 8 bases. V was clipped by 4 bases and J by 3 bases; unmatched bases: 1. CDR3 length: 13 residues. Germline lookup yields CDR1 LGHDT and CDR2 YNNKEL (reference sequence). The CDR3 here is CASSPGQEETQYF. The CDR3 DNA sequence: TGTGCCAGCAGCCCGGGACAGGAAGAGACCCAGTACTTC.

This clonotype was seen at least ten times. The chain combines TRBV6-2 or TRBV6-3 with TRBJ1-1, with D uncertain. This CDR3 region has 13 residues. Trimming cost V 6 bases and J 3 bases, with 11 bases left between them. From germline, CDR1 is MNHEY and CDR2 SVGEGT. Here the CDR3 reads CASRDSSYTEAFF. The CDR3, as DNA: TGTGCCAGCAGGGACTCCAGTTACACTGAAGCTTTCTTT.

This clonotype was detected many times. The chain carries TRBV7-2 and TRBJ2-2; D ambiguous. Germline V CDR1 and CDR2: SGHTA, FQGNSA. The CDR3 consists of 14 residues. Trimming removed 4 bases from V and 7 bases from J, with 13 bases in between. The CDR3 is CASSSGYDRGELFF. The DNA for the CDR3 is TGTGCCAGCAGCTCCGGCTATGACCGCGGGGAGCTGTTTTTT.

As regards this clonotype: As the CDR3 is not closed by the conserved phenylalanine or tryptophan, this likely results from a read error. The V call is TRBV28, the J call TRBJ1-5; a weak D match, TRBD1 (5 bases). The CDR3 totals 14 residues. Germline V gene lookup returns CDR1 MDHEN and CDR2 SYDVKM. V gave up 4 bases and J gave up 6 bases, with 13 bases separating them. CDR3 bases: TGTGCCAGCAGTTCCCGGGGCATTAGTCAGCCCCAGCATCTT. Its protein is CASSSRGISQPQHL.

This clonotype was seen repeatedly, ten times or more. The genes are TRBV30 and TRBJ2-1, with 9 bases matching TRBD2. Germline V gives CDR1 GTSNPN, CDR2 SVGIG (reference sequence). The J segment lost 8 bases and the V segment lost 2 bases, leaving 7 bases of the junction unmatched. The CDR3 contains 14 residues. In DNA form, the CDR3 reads TGTGCCTGGAGTCCCGGACTAGCGACCGATGAGCAGTTCTTC. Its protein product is CAWSPGLATDEQFF.

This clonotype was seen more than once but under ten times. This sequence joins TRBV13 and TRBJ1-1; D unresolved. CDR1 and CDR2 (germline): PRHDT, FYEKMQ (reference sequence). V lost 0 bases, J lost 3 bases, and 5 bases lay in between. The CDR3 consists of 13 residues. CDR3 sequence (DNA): TGTGCCAGCAGCTTAGGCCAATACACTGAAGCTTTCTTT. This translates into CASSLGQYTEAFF.

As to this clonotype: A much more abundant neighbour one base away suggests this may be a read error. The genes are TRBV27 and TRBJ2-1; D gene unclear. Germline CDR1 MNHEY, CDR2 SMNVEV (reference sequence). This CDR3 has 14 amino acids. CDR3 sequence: CASSAASQPNVQFF. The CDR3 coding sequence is TGTGCCAGCAGCGCGGCCAGCCAACCCAATGTGCAGTTCTTC.